The clone carrying this T cell receptor (beta chain) was detected many times. Its antigen is undetermined. Some clones are missing from TCRdb's copy, which holds only in-frame ones; the method was immunoSEQ multiplex PCR. The sample gives about 7,600 clones, roughly 60% of which show up once; approximately 8.4% is in the top ten. V gave up 1 base and J gave up 3 bases, with 16 bases separating them. CDR3 length: 16 amino acids. Germline V gene lookup returns CDR1 MNHNS and CDR2 SASEGT. This entry comes from a study of T cells in localized non-small cell lung cancer. Study observations and caveats: Heterogeneity is still possible, as just one tumor region was sequenced. Within adjacent lung there appeared a median approximately 62 of the top 100 tumor clones. There was an association of higher blood T cell density with longer overall survival. Uninvolved adjacent lung showed higher T cell clonality than tumor.

The chain has TRBV6-1 and TRBJ2-7; perhaps TRBD2 as D (6 bases). The TCR sequence derives from a male donor aged 60 or over with stage I squamous cell lung carcinoma. The sample consisted of lymph node tissue, taken before any cancer treatment. The CDR3 region is CASSEGGGEGFYEQYF. DNA for the CDR3: TGTGCCAGCAGTGAAGGGGGAGGAGAGGGTTTCTACGAGCAGTACTTC.